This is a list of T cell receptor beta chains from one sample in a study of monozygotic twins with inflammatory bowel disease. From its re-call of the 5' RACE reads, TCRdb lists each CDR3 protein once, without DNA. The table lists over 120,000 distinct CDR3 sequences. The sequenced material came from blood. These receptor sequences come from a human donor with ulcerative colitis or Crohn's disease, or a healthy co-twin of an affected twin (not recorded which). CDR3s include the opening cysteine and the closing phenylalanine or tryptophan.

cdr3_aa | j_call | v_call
CASSLNTGHLYAFF | TRBJ1-1 | TRBV18
CASGWEQIYNEQFF | TRBJ2-1 | TRBV7-2
CSVEGGVGYEQYF | TRBJ2-7 | TRBV29-1
CSVGRSGAYEQYF | TRBJ2-7 | TRBV29-1
CASSLSRGNEQYF | TRBJ2-7 | TRBV7-6
CASSSPEGAGAYEQYF | TRBJ2-7 | TRBV6-2/TRBV6-3
CASSLVRDPTDTQYF | TRBJ2-3 | TRBV7-2
CASSPRLYPGSYNEQFF | TRBJ2-1 | TRBV5-1
CASSSGDWAGGEQYF | TRBJ2-7 | TRBV11-2
CAIRQTGLSSGNTIYF | TRBJ1-3 | TRBV10-3
CASSARPSYEQYF | TRBJ2-7 | TRBV3-1
CASSQSGTGHEQYF | TRBJ2-7 | TRBV16
CSGTSGKVVKNIQYF | TRBJ2-4 | TRBV20-1
CSARTGGNNQPQHF | TRBJ1-5 | TRBV20-1
CASSPPGFGQDFYNEQFF | TRBJ2-1 | TRBV18
CASSESTGAGELFF | TRBJ2-2 | TRBV25-1
CSAGTSGRANTGELFF | TRBJ2-2 | TRBV20-1
CSAQTGVNEQYF | TRBJ2-7 | TRBV20-1
CASSLLDTDTQYF | TRBJ2-3 | TRBV5-1
CASSSWRGSSYNEQFF | TRBJ2-1 | TRBV5-1
CASSYRDSGANVLTF | TRBJ2-6 | TRBV4-2
CATSRDRQGGNQPQHF | TRBJ1-5 | TRBV15
CASSLGWAQLSDSPLHF | TRBJ1-6 | TRBV7-8
CASSLVGFYNEQFF | TRBJ2-1 | TRBV5-1
CSVESGLDDTIYF | TRBJ1-3 | TRBV29-1
CASSFRLAGVAGELFF | TRBJ2-2 | TRBV12-3/TRBV12-4
CASSLTRRMGETQYF | TRBJ2-5 | TRBV7-3
CASAIRLAAEYEQYF | TRBJ2-7 | TRBV4-1
CASSGAASRSYNEQFF | TRBJ2-1 | TRBV7-2
CSSCRGPYNEQFF | TRBJ2-1 | TRBV29-1
CASSYSGGGRAYNEQFF | TRBJ2-1 | TRBV6-5
CASSPGHSNTEAFF | TRBJ1-1 | TRBV9
CASSLRTSGTSEQFF | TRBJ2-1 | TRBV27
CASSGQARHNEQFF | TRBJ2-1 | TRBV25-1
CAISGLAAQETQYF | TRBJ2-5 | TRBV10-3
CASRQGYEKLFF | TRBJ1-4 | TRBV6-5
CSAPSEYLAGELFF | TRBJ2-2 | TRBV20-1
CASKKADGSRSGANVLTF | TRBJ2-6 | TRBV10-2
CASSFGGRGEQFF | TRBJ2-1 | TRBV5-6
CASTTTGGGEKLFF | TRBJ1-4 | TRBV25-1
CAISRRGGDYEQYF | TRBJ2-7 | TRBV10-3
CASSKTDRELFF | TRBJ2-2 | TRBV3-1
CASRLADREGAEAFF | TRBJ1-1 | TRBV12-3/TRBV12-4
CASSLTEQETQYF | TRBJ2-5 | TRBV5-1
CASSFTGTVSYEQYF | TRBJ2-7 | TRBV28
CASSYQPGLAGTDTQYF | TRBJ2-3 | TRBV6-2/TRBV6-3
CASSLEFTGANTGELFF | TRBJ2-2 | TRBV5-1